This is a list of T cell receptor beta chains from one sample in a study of identical twins. Using its own MiXCR run on the 5' RACE reads, TCRdb lists one record per CDR3 protein. This repertoire shows about 720,000 distinct CDR3 sequences, about 18% found once; its top ten account for around 12%. These data also featured in a second study, about T cells expressing NK-cell markers.

The source material was PBMCs. These receptor sequences come from a woman younger than 30 in good health. CDR3s include the opening cysteine and the closing phenylalanine or tryptophan. Fields, in order: V gene, D gene, clone size, J gene, CDR3 protein, CDR3 DNA. D genes are given only for firm matches. Some rows have no size entry. The others give once, few or many, or a class for an expanded clone.

>TRBV18|NA|NA|TRBJ2-1
CASSPPINLRSYNEQFF
TGTGCCAGCTCACCACCAATCAACCTCCGCTCCTACAATGAGCAGTTCTTC
>TRBV4-1|NA|NA|TRBJ2-5
CASSQPRSGWKETQYF
TGCGCCAGCAGCCAACCACGTAGCGGTTGGAAAGAGACCCAGTACTTC
>TRBV29-1|TRBD2|few|TRBJ2-1
CSVEGLDGGGPGDEQFF
TGCAGCGTTGAAGGGTTAGACGGCGGGGGGCCGGGCGATGAGCAGTTCTTC
>TRBV12-3/TRBV12-4|NA|NA|TRBJ2-7
CASSMSGEQYF
TGTGCCAGCAGTATGTCGGGGGAGCAGTACTTC
>TRBV6-1|NA|NA|TRBJ1-1
CASSPYRGLQNTEAFF
TGTGCCAGCAGTCCTTATCGGGGGTTACAGAACACTGAAGCTTTCTTT
>TRBV6-1|NA|few|TRBJ2-2
CASNVGTTGELFF
TGTGCCAGCAATGTGGGGACGACCGGGGAGCTGTTTTTT
>TRBV7-2|NA|few|TRBJ2-5
CASSLGPDGSWETQYF
TGTGCCAGCAGCTTAGGCCCGGACGGATCTTGGGAGACCCAGTACTTC
>TRBV9|TRBD1|NA|TRBJ2-5
CASSGRDRGETQYF
TGTGCCAGCAGCGGCCGGGACAGGGGTGAGACCCAGTACTTC
>TRBV5-6|NA|few|TRBJ2-7
CASSLDQGRFYEQYF
TGTGCCAGCAGCTTGGATCAAGGGAGATTCTACGAGCAGTACTTC
>TRBV6-2/TRBV6-3|TRBD1|few|TRBJ2-1
CASSWRQGAYNEQFF
TGTGCCAGCAGTTGGAGACAGGGGGCCTACAATGAGCAGTTCTTC
>TRBV27|NA|NA|TRBJ2-2
CASSLPDGLGNFGELFF
TGTGCCAGCAGTTTACCCGATGGACTGGGGAACTTCGGGGAGCTGTTTTTT
>TRBV20-1|NA|NA|TRBJ2-5
CSPLRGQETQYF
TGCAGTCCCCTTCGGGGCCAAGAGACCCAGTACTTC
>TRBV7-2|TRBD1|NA|TRBJ2-7
CASSHWDRVSYEQYF
TGTGCCAGCAGCCACTGGGACAGGGTTTCCTACGAGCAGTACTTC
>TRBV4-3|NA|NA|TRBJ1-2
CASSQESGGNYGYTF
TGCGCCAGCAGCCAAGAATCTGGAGGGAACTATGGCTACACCTTC
>TRBV12-3/TRBV12-4|NA|few|TRBJ2-1
CASRTTTQGTTYNEQFF
TGTGCCAGCAGAACAACGACGCAGGGGACCACCTACAATGAGCAGTTCTTC
>TRBV28|NA|NA|TRBJ2-4
CASSSRWNSGNIQYF
TGTGCCAGCAGCTCACGTTGGAATAGCGGCAACATTCAGTACTTC
>TRBV20-1|NA|NA|TRBJ2-3
CSARFPLRGGTDTQYF
TGCAGTGCTAGATTCCCTTTAAGGGGGGGCACAGATACGCAGTATTTT
>TRBV3-1|NA|NA|TRBJ2-3
CASSQRITDTQYF
TGTGCCAGCAGCCAACGAATCACAGATACGCAGTATTTT
>TRBV20-1|NA|NA|TRBJ2-5
CSATPETQYF
TGCAGTGCTACCCCTGAGACCCAGTACTTC
>TRBV29-1|TRBD1|few|TRBJ1-2
CSVVVAGGVYGYTF
TGCAGCGTTGTAGTCGCAGGGGGGGTCTATGGCTACACCTTC
>TRBV6-2/TRBV6-3|TRBD2|few|TRBJ2-7
CASSSWGLAGESSYEQYF
TGTGCCAGCAGTTCCTGGGGACTAGCGGGAGAAAGCTCCTACGAGCAGTACTTC
>TRBV12-3/TRBV12-4|TRBD1|NA|TRBJ2-3
CASSTLGGPDTQYF
TGTGCCAGCAGTACTCTAGGGGGCCCGGATACGCAGTATTTT
>TRBV29-1|TRBD2|few|TRBJ2-2
CSVLRLAGYTGELFF
TGCAGCGTATTGCGACTAGCGGGTTACACCGGGGAGCTGTTTTTT
>TRBV15|NA|NA|TRBJ1-1
CATSRDPDTEAFF
TGTGCCACCAGCAGAGATCCCGACACTGAAGCTTTCTTT
>TRBV7-9|NA|few|TRBJ1-6
CASSFNPGRANSPLHF
TGTGCCAGCAGTTTCAATCCAGGCAGGGCGAATTCACCCCTCCACTTT
>TRBV29-1|TRBD2|NA|TRBJ2-1
CSVGGNPGTRWFNEQFF
TGCAGCGTTGGTGGCAATCCCGGGACTAGATGGTTTAATGAGCAGTTCTTC
>TRBV10-3|NA|few|TRBJ2-1
CAISDRLDNEQFF
TGTGCCATCAGTGACCGCCTGGACAATGAGCAGTTCTTC
>TRBV12-3/TRBV12-4|NA|NA|TRBJ2-2
CASSLSGLPNTGELFF
TGTGCCAGCAGTTTGTCGGGACTCCCTAACACCGGGGAGCTGTTTTTT
>TRBV29-1|TRBD1|few|TRBJ2-7
CSVETTGSSYEQYF
TGCAGCGTTGAGACGACAGGGAGCTCCTACGAGCAGTACTTC
>TRBV20-1|TRBD2|few|TRBJ2-3
CSAFPASGGSTDTQYF
TGCAGTGCTTTCCCCGCTAGCGGAGGGAGCACAGATACGCAGTATTTT
>TRBV12-3/TRBV12-4|TRBD1|NA|TRBJ2-1
CASRGDRGTFYEQFF
TGTGCCAGCAGAGGGGACAGGGGAACTTTCTATGAGCAGTTCTTC
>TRBV20-1|TRBD2|few|TRBJ2-1
CSAGGTKRAYNEQFF
TGCAGTGCGGGTGGGACTAAACGAGCCTACAATGAGCAGTTCTTC
>TRBV6-5|TRBD1|NA|TRBJ1-4
CASGQVWEKLFF
TGTGCCAGCGGACAGGTTTGGGAAAAACTGTTTTTT
>TRBV6-5|NA|few|TRBJ2-7
CASSYSQGSFHEQYF
TGTGCCAGCAGTTACTCGCAGGGTAGTTTTCACGAGCAGTACTTC
>TRBV12-3/TRBV12-4|NA|few|TRBJ1-1
CASSSDNTEAFF
TGTGCCAGCAGTTCGGACAACACTGAAGCTTTCTTT
>TRBV5-1|TRBD2|once|TRBJ2-2
CASSSGPGGTGELFF
TGCGCCAGCAGCTCCGGACCGGGGGGCACCGGGGAGCTGTTTTTT
>TRBV29-1|NA|few|TRBJ1-1
CSVLQGLNTEAFF
TGCAGCGTTCTACAGGGCCTGAACACTGAAGCTTTCTTT
>TRBV6-4|TRBD2|NA|TRBJ2-2
CASRTQGLAGGRGITGELFF
TGTGCCAGCAGGACTCAGGGGCTAGCGGGAGGAAGGGGGATCACCGGGGAGCTGTTTTTT
>TRBV4-1|NA|NA|TRBJ2-1
CASSHDPRGEQFF
TGCGCCAGCAGCCATGACCCTCGAGGGGAGCAGTTCTTC